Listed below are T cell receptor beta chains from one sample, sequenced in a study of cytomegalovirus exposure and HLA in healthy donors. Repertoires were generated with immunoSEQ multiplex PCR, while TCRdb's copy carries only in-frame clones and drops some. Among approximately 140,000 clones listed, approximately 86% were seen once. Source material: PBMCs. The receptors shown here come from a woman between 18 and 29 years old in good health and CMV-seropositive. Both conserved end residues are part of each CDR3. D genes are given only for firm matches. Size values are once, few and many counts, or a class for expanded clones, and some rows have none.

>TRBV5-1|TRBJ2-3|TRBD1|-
CASSSSRDRGIDTQYF
TGCGCCAGCAGTTCCAGCCGGGACAGGGGAATCGATACGCAGTATTTT
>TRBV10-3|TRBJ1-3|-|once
CATWSSGNTIYF
TGTGCCACATGGAGCTCTGGAAACACCATATATTTT
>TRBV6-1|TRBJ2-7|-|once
CASRSTGSRHEQYF
TGTGCCAGCAGGTCCACAGGATCCCGACACGAGCAGTACTTC
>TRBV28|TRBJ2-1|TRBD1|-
CASSRPGQGSASSYNEQFF
TGTGCCAGCAGCAGACCGGGACAGGGCTCAGCAAGCTCCTACAATGAGCAGTTCTTC
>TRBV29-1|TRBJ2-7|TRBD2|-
CSVEVVAGVSYEQYF
TGCAGCGTTGAAGTGGTAGCGGGGGTATCCTACGAGCAGTACTTC
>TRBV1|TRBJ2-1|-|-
CTSSQGGGRASSYNEQFF
TGCACCAGCAGCCAAGGTGGCGGGAGGGCCAGCTCCTACAATGAGCAGTTCTTC
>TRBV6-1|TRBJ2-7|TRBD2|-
CASSGITSGGTYEQYF
TGTGCCAGCAGTGGGATAACTAGCGGGGGCACCTACGAGCAGTACTTC
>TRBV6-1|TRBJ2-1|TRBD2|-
CASREGLVVRFF
TGTGCCAGCAGAGAAGGACTAGTCGTCAGGTTCTTC
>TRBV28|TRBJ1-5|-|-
CASSLWRESNQPQHF
TGTGCCAGCAGTTTATGGAGAGAGAGCAATCAGCCCCAGCATTTT
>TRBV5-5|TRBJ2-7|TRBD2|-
CASSESGTSVYEQYF
TGTGCCAGCAGCGAATCCGGGACTAGCGTATACGAGCAGTACTTC
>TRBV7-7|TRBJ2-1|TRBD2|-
CASSLDGTSGSGEQFF
TGTGCTAGCAGCTTGGATGGGACTAGCGGGAGTGGTGAGCAGTTCTTC
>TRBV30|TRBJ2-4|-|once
CAGSPPGPGVLNIQYF
TGTGCCGGCTCCCCGCCGGGGCCAGGGGTGTTAAACATTCAGTACTTC
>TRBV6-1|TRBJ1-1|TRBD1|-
CASSMDRGMNTEAFF
TGTGCCAGCAGCATGGACAGGGGGATGAACACTGAAGCTTTCTTT
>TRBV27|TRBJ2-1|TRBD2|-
CASSLGLVGNEQFF
TGTGCCAGCAGTTTGGGACTAGTTGGGAATGAGCAGTTCTTC
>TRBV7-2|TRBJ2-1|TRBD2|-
CASSDSGSREQFF
TGTGCCAGCAGCGATAGCGGGAGCCGTGAGCAGTTCTTC
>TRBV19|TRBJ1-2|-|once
CASSIGPRGYGYTF
TGTGCCAGTAGTATCGGCCCCCGGGGCTATGGCTACACCTTC
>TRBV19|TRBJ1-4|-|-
CASRALLGTGEKLFF
TGTGCCAGTAGAGCCCTTCTGGGCACTGGTGAAAAACTGTTTTTT
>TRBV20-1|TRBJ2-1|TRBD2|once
CSSGVGEQFF
TGCAGCAGCGGGGTTGGTGAGCAGTTCTTC
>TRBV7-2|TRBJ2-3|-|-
CASSSRRVRTDTQYF
TGTGCCAGCAGCTCGCGGCGGGTTCGCACAGATACGCAGTATTTT
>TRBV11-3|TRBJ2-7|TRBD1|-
CARETGGEQYF
TGTGCCAGGGAAACAGGGGGCGAGCAGTACTTC
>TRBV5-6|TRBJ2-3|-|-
CASSLNGLGDTQYF
TGTGCCAGCAGCTTGAACGGACTCGGAGATACGCAGTATTTT
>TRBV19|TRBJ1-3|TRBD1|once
CASSTGTERRNTIYF
TGTGCCAGTAGTACCGGGACAGAGAGAAGAAACACCATATATTTT
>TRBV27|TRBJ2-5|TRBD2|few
CASSIWPPSTSAGETQYF
TGTGCCAGCAGTATTTGGCCCCCCTCGACTAGCGCGGGCGAGACCCAGTACTTC
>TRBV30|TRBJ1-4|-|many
CAWSGGTTTNEKLFF
TGTGCCTGGAGCGGCGGGACTACAACTAATGAAAAACTGTTTTTT
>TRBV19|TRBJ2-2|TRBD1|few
CASTPSGQRNTGELFF
TGTGCCAGTACCCCCTCGGGACAGAGGAACACCGGGGAGCTGTTTTTT
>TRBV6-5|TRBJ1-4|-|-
CASSYDQGIGKLFF
TGTGCCAGCAGTTACGATCAGGGGATCGGAAAACTGTTTTTT
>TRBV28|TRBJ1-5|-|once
CASSPVGGVQPQHF
TGTGCCAGCAGCCCCGTTGGGGGGGTTCAGCCCCAGCATTTT
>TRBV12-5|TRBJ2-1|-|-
CASGLVMAEKSYNEQFF
TGTGCTAGTGGTTTGGTAATGGCCGAAAAATCCTACAATGAGCAGTTCTTC
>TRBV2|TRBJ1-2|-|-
CASTLLITNYGYTF
TGTGCCAGCACCTTACTGATTACTAACTATGGCTACACCTTC
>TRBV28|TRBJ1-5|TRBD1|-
CASSVGQLNQPQHF
TGTGCCAGCAGTGTGGGACAGCTTAATCAGCCCCAGCATTTT
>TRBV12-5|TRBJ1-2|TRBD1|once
CASGPTSGQGAWGYTF
TGTGCTAGTGGTCCGACATCGGGACAGGGGGCCTGGGGCTACACCTTC
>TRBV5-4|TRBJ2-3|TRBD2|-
CASSDAGLAGTDTQYF
TGTGCCAGCAGTGATGCGGGACTAGCGGGAACAGATACGCAGTATTTT
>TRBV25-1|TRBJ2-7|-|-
CASSAAGITYEQYF
TGTGCCAGCAGTGCGGCGGGTATTACCTACGAGCAGTACTTC
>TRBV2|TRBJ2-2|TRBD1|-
CASRWDRNTGELFF
TGTGCCAGCAGATGGGACAGGAACACCGGGGAGCTGTTTTTT
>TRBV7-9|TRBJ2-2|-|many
CASTDSYTGELFF
TGTGCCAGCACCGACAGTTACACCGGGGAGCTGTTTTTT
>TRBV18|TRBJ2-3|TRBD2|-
CASSQSTGGTDTQYF
TGTGCCAGCTCACAGAGCACGGGAGGGACAGATACGCAGTATTTT
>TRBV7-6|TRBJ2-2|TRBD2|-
CASSWGESSGTGELFF
TGTGCCAGCAGCTGGGGGGAGTCTAGCGGTACCGGGGAGCTGTTTTTT
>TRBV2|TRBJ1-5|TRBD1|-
CASRDRQDQPQHF
TGTGCCAGCCGGGACAGGCAAGATCAGCCCCAGCATTTT
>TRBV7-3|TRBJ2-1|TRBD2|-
CASSPLPSGRAKSRNEQFF
TGTGCCAGCAGCCCCCTTCCTAGCGGGAGGGCCAAGAGTCGGAATGAGCAGTTCTTC
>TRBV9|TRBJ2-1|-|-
CASSERGNEQFF
TGTGCCAGCAGCGAAAGGGGAAATGAGCAGTTCTTC
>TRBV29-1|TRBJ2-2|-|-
CSAQTFSGRGNTGELFF
TGCAGCGCACAGACCTTTAGCGGAAGGGGGAACACCGGGGAGCTGTTTTTT
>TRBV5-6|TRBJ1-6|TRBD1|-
CASSLRDRYNSPLHF
TGTGCCAGCAGCTTGAGGGACAGGTATAATTCACCCCTCCACTTT
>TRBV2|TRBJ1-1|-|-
CARDGPRGIIAETEAFF
TGTGCCAGAGACGGGCCCCGGGGAATTATCGCGGAGACTGAAGCTTTCTTT
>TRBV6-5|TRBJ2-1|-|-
CASSSFRALEQFF
TGTGCCAGCAGTTCCTTCCGAGCTCTTGAGCAGTTCTTC
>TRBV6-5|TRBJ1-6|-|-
CASRDGTGFSPLHF
TGTGCCAGCAGGGACGGTACAGGGTTCTCACCCCTCCACTTT
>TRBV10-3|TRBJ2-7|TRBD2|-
CATGLAGGPKQYF
TGTGCCACCGGGCTAGCGGGGGGCCCGAAGCAGTACTTC